This TCR beta chain was recovered during a study of blood T cell repertoires in COVID-19. Clones were read by immunoSEQ multiplex PCR, and TCRdb kept only the in-frame ones, dropping some. This sample has under 300,000 clones; around nine tenths occur once, and the top ten carry around 3.1%. V lost 4 bases, J lost 2 bases, and 10 bases lay in between. The CDR3 covers 14 residues. In germline, CDR1 is SGHTA, CDR2 FQGTGA. Enrolled through a virtual design, the participants were between about 18 and 100 years of age and came from 24 US areas. The TCR comes from a woman aged 40 to 50 who had been exposed to COVID-19. This chain connects TRBV7-3 to TRBJ2-3; D is possibly TRBD1 (5 bases). The sample taken for sequencing was PBMCs or T cells enriched from blood (not recorded which). Here the CDR3 DNA reads TGTGCCAGCAGCTCATCAGGGCCCACAGATACGCAGTATTTT. Translation: CASSSSGPTDTQYF. Looking up the rest from reference TRBV7-3 and TRBJ2-3 gives the full variable domain: GAGVSQTPSNKVTEKGKYVELRCDPISGHTALYWYRQSLGQGPEFLIYFQGTGAADDSGLPNDRFFAVRPEGSVSTLKIQRTERGDSAVYLCASSSSGPTDTQYFGPGTRLTVL.